This TCR beta chain was recovered during a study of T cell repertoires in cytomegalovirus infection. Study-level background: Selection of CMV epitopes for the study included recently identified HLA-C-restricted and well-studied HLA-B-restricted ones. Based on public TCR beta signatures, there were indications of CMV infection and of a matching HLA type.

TCRdb re-called the reads with MiXCR, one entry per CDR3 protein. This table holds approximately 730,000 distinct CDR3 sequences, almost 30% found once. Deletions cut 1 base from V and 4 bases from J, with 13 bases between. The CDR3 has 15 residues. The germline CDR1 and CDR2 sequences are SGHVS and FNYEAQ. Study conclusions and caveats: Cumulative frequency (of public TCR beta family members) identified carriers of CMV plus the relevant HLA.

This clonotype was found many times. What it binds is unknown. Source: cultured CD8+ T cells from PBMCs, taken from culture after CMV antigen stimulation. This sequence was found in a human donor in good health (CMV status not recorded). Some clones in this sample may be carry-over from other donors' samples. The chain is built from TRBV7-6 and TRBJ1-1; the D gene is possibly TRBD1 (5 bases). In DNA, the CDR3 is TGTGCCAGCAGCTTAGACGGGGGGACTAGCACTGAAGCTTTCTTT. Protein: CASSLDGGTSTEAFF.